This T cell receptor beta chain is drawn from a study of blood T cell repertoires in COVID-19. Study summary: The United States, Italy and Spain were the sources of the acute and convalescent COVID-19 samples. Sample material is recorded as cDNA or gDNA derived from T cells, B-cell-depleted T cells, or PBMCs.

Authors' processing steps: Cell counts per sample came from amplifying reference gene primers. Clones were read by immunoSEQ multiplex PCR, and TCRdb kept only the in-frame ones, dropping some. The V and J calls and clone size are taken from that table; D and trimming were inferred from the DNA. Among some 100,000 clones listed, around three quarters were seen once. The CDR3 consists of 13 residues. The V gene's germline CDR1 is SGHRS and CDR2 YFSETQ. Deletions cut 4 bases from V and 7 bases from J, with 12 bases between. The sample consisted of peripheral blood. The sequence was obtained from a man between 65 and 79 years old with acute or convalescent COVID-19. V is TRBV5-1 and J is TRBJ2-1, with D hard to call. CDR3 sequence (DNA): TGCGCCAGCAGCGAGGAATGGAGTAATGAGCAGTTCTTC. Its translation: CASSEEWSNEQFF. Full variable domain (missing parts from reference TRBV5-1 and TRBJ2-1): KAGVTQTPRYLIKTRGQQVTLSCSPISGHRSVSWYQQTPGQGLQFLFEYFSETQRNKGNFPGRFSGRQFSNSRSEMNVSTLELGDSALYLCASSEEWSNEQFFGPGTRLTVL.